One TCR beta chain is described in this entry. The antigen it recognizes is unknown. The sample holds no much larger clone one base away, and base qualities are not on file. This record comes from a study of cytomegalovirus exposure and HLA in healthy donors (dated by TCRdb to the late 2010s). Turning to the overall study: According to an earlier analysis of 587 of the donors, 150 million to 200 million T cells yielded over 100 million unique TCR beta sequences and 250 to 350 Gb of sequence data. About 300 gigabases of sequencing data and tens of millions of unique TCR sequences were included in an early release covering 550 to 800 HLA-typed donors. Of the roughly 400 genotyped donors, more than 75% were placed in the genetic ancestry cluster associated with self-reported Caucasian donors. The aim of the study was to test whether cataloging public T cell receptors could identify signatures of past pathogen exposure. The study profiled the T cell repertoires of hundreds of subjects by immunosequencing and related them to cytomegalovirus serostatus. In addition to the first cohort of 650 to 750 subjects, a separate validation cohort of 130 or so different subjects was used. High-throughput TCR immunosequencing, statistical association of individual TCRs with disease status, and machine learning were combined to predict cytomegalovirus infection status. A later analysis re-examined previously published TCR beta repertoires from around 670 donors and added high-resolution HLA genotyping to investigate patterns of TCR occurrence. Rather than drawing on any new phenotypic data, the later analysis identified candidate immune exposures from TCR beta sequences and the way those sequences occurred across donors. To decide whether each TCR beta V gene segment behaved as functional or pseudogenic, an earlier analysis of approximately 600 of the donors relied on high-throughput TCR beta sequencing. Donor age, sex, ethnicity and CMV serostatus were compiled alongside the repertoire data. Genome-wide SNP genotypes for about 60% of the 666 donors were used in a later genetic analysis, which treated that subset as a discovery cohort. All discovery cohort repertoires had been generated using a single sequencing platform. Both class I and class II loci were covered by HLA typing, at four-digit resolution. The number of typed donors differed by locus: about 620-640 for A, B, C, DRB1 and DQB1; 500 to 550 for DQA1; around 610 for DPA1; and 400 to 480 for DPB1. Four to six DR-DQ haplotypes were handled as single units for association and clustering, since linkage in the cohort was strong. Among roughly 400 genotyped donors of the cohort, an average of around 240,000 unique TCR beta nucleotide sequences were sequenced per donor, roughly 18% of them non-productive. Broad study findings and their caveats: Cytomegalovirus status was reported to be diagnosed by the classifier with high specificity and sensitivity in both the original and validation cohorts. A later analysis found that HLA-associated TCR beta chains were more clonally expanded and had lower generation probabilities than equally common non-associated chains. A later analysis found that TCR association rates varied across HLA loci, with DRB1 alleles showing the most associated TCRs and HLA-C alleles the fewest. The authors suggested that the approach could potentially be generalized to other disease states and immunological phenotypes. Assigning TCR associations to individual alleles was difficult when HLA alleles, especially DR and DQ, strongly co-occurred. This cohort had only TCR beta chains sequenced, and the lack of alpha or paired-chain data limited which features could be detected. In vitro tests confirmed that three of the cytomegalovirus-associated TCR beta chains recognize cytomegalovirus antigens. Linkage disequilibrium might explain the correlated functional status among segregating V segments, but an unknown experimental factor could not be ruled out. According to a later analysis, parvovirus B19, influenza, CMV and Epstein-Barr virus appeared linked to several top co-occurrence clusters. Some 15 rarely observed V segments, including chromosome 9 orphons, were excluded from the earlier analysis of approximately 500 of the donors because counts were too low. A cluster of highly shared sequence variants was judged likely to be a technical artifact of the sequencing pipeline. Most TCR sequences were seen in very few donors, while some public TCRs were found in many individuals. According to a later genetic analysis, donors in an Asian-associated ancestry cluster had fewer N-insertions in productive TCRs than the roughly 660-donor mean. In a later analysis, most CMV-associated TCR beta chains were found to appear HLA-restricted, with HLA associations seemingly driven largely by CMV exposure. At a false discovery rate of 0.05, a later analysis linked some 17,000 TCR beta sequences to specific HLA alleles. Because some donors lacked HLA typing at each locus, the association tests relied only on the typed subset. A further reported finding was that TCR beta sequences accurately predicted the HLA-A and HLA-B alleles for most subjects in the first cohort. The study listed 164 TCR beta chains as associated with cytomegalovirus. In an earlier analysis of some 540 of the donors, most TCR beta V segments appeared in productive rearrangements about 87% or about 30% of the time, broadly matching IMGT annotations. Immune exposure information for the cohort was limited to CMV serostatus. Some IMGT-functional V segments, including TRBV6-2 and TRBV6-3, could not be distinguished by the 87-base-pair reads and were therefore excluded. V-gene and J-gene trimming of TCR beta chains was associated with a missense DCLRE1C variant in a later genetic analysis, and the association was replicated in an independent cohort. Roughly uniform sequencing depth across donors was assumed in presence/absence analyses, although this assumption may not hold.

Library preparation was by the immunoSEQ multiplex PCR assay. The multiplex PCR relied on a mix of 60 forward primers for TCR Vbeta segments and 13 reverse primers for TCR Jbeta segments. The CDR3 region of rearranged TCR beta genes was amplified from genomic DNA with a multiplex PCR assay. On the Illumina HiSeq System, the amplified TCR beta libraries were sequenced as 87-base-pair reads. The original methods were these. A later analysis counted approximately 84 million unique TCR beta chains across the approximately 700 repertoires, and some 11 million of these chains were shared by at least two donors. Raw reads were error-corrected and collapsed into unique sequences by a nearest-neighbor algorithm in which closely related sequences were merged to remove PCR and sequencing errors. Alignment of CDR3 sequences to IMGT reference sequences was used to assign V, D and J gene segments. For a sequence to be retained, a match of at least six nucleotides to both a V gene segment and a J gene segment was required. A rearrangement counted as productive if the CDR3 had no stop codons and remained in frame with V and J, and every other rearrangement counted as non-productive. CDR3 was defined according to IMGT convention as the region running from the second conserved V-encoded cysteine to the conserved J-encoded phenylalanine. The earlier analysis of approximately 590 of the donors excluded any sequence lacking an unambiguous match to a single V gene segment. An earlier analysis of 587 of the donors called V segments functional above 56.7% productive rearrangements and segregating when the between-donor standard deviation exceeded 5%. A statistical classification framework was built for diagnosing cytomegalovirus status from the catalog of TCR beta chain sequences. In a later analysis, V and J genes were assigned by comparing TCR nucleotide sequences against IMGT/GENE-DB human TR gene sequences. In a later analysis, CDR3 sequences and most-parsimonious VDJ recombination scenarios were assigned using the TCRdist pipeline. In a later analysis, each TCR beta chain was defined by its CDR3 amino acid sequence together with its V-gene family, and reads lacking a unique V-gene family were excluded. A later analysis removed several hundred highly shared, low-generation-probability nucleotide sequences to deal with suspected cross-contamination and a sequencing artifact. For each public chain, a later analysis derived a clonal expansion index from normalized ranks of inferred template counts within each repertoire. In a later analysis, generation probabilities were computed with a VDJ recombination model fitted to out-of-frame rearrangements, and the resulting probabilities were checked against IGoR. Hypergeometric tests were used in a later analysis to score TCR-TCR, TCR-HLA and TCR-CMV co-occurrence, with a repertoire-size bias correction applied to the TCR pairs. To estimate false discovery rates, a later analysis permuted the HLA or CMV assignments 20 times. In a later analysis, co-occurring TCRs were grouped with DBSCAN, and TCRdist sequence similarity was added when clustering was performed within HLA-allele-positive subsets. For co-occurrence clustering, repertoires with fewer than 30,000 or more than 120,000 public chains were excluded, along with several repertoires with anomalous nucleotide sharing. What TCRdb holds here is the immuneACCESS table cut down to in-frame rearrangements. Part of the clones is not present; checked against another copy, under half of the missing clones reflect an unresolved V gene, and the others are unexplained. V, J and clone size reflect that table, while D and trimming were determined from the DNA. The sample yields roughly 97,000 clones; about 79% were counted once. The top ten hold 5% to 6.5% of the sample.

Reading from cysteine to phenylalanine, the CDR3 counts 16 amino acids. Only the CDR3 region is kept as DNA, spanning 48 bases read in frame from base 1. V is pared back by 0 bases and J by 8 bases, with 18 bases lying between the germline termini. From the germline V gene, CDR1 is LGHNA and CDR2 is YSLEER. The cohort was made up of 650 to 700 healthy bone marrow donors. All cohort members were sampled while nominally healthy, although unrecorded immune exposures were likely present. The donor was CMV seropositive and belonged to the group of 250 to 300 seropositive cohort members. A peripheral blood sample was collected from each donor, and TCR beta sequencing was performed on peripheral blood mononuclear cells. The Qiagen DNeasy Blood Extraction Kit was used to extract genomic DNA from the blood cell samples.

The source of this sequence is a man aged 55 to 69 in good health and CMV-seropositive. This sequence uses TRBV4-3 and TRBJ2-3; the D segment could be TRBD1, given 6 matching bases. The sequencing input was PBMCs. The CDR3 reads CASSQEGTGWEITQYF. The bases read TGCGCCAGCAGCCAAGAGGGTACAGGGTGGGAGATTACGCAGTATTTT.